This TCR beta chain was documented in a study of T cell repertoires in ileal Crohn's disease (dated by TCRdb to between 2017 and 2020). In the study overall: Median disease duration was about eight years, and about 36% of patients were identified as active smokers at the time of surgery. Surgery was performed for a complication in all patients, with stricturing disease in roughly 60% and penetrating disease in approximately 39%. Roughly half of the patients were given postoperative therapy, with 15 to 20 on anti-TNF agents and about 11 on thiopurines. A prospective multicentre cohort supplied the 55 to 60 Crohn's disease patients whose TCR repertoires were analysed. The study ran alongside a multicentre cohort designed to identify predictors of early endoscopic recurrence after ileocolonic resection. Endoscopic postoperative recurrence was defined by a Rutgeerts score above i0. A total of 171 mucosal samples from roughly 57 patients were sequenced, with samples obtained at several locations on the surgical specimen and at postoperative endoscopy.

To be eligible, patients had to be adults with ileal or ileocolonic Crohn's disease and an indication for ileocolonic resection. Whole ileal mucosal biopsies were stored frozen at -80°C before DNA extraction. Genomic DNA was extracted from frozen whole biopsies with a TRizol-based method and quantified on a NanoDrop 2000 spectrophotometer. For commercial TCRB immunosequencing, five hundred nanograms of biopsy DNA were submitted for each sample. CDR3 regions were amplified from genomic DNA by Adaptive Biotechnology using a two-step, amplification bias-controlled multiplex PCR. The first PCR used primers for every V and J gene segment; the second PCR added barcodes and Illumina adapters. An Illumina instrument was used to sequence the CDR3 libraries. In the authors' own workflow: The analysis drew on both the pipelines supplied by the vendor and custom analysis of the raw data in R/Bioconductor running R version 3.3.0. Clonality, ranging from 0 to 1, was calculated as the inverse of the normalised Shannon entropy of all productive clones. High-frequency clones were defined as the repertoire share of the top 100 clones, retaining only clones passing a 95% confidence test. Repertoire diversity was measured with the Simpson index, and overlap between samples was measured with the Morisita-Horn index. TCRdb obtained this table from immuneACCESS and retained in-frame rearrangements with V and J assigned. These tables miss some clones; where compared with another copy, unresolved V genes account for less than half of the shortfall, and the remainder is unexplained. D and trimming were read from the DNA, whereas the V and J calls and clone size are those reported in that table. For this sample there are 16,000 or so clones; 88% appear just once. The ten top clones hold 5.5% to 7% of the sample.

V is pruned by 4 bases and J by 2 bases, leaving 5 bases of the junction without a gene match. Inclusive of the bounding cysteine and phenylalanine, the CDR3 is 14 residues long. The only DNA kept is the CDR3, 42 bases in frame from the first base. Sequences WNHNN (CDR1) and SYGVQD (CDR2) are obtained from the germline V gene (reference sequence). General findings and caveats noted by the study authors: A significantly higher proportion of clonal expansions was observed in active smokers at surgery than in non-smokers (about 25% vs 20%, p=0.02). Endoscopic recurrence was found to be associated with higher high-frequency clone percentages at surgery, and recurrence was observed in all patients with clonality above 26.8% (18/57). Mucosal CD4 and CD8 T cells were sorted and sequenced only in a subgroup of patients, whose size was not stated. More high-frequency clones were carried by sorted CD8 T cells than by CD4 T cells, suggesting that mucosal expansions were mainly CD8.

This clone was seen more than once but under ten times. Its antigen is unknown. No base-level quality is on record; no much larger clone is a single base apart. Sequencing was performed on ileal tissue. This clonotype was sampled from an adult with Crohn's disease. The sequence is built from TRBV10-1 and TRBJ2-7; TRBD2 aligns with 7 central bases. The nucleotides are TGCGCCAGCAGTGGCGGGAGAACTCCCTACGAGCAGTACTTC. Its product reads: CASSGGRTPYEQYF.